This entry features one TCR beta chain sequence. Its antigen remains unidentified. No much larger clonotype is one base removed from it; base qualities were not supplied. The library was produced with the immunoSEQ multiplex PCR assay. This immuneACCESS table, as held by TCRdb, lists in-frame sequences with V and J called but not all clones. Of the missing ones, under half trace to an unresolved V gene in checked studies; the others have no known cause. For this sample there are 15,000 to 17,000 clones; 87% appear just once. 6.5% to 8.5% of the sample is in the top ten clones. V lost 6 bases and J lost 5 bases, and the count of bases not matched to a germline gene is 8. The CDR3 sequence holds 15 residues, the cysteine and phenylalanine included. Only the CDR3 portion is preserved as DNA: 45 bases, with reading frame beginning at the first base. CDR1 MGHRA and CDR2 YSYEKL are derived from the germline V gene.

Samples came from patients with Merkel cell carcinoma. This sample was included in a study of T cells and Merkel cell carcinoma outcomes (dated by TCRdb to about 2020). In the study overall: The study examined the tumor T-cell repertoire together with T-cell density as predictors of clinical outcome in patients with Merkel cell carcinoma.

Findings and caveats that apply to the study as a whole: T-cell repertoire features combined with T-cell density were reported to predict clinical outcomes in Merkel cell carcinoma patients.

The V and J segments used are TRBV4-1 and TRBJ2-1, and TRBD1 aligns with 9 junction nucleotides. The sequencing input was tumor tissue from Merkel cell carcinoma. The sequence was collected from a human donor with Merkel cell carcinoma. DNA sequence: TGCGCCAGCAGTCTGTGGGACAGGGAAGACAATGAGCAGTTCTTC. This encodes CASSLWDREDNEQFF.